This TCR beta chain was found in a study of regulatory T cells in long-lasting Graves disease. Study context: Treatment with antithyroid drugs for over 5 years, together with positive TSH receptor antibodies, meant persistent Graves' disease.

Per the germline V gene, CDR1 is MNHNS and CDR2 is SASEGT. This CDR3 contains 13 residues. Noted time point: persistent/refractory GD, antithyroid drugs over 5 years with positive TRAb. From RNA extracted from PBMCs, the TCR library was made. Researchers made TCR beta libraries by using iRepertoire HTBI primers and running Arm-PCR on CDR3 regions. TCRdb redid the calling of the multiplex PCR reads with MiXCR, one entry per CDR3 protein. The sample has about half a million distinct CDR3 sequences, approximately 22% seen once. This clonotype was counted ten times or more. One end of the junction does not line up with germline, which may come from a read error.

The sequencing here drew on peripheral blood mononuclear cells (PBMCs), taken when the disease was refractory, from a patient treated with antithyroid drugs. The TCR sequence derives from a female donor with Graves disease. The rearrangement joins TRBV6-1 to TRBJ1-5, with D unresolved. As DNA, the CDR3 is TGTGCCAGCTGTGACGTGGGCGATCAGCCCCAGCATTTT. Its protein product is CASCDVGDQPQHF.